Shown below are 16 T cell receptor beta chains from a single sample sequenced in a study of cytomegalovirus exposure and HLA in healthy donors. Generated by immunoSEQ multiplex PCR, the TCRdb table keeps only in-frame clones and is missing some. Of a few hundred thousand clones in the sample, around 87% were seen once. Material for sequencing was PBMCs. These TCRs come from a woman under 30 in good health and CMV-seronegative.

This clone was seen just once. This sequence joins TRBV6-4 and TRBJ2-1, with D hard to call. CDR3 size: 12 residues. CDR1 and CDR2 from the germline V gene are MRHNA and SNTAGT. The ends were cut back, 2 bases at V and 9 bases at J, with 8 bases in the middle. CDR3 sequence reads: CASSDVAGEQFF. The CDR3 DNA reads TGTGCCAGCAGTGACGTAGCTGGTGAGCAGTTCTTC.

The gene calls are TRBV28 and TRBJ2-3; D may be TRBD1 (7 bases). CDR1 is MDHEN, CDR2 SYDVKM, per germline. The CDR3 runs 16 residues. V lost 4 bases to trimming and J lost 4 bases, with 18 bases between them. CDR3 sequence: CASSSGGRGVPDTQYF. The DNA of the CDR3 is TGTGCCAGCAGTTCCGGGGGCAGGGGGGTTCCAGATACGCAGTATTTT.

This chain links TRBV13 with TRBJ2-7, with TRBD2 matching over 10 bases. The CDR3 runs 16 residues. Per the germline V gene, CDR1 is PRHDT and CDR2 is FYEKMQ (reference sequence). V lost 5 bases, J lost 6 bases, and 13 bases stayed unmatched. Here the CDR3 reads CASSPGGSGGAIEQYF. The CDR3 DNA is TGTGCCAGCAGCCCCGGGGGAAGCGGGGGGGCCATCGAGCAGTACTTC.

V and J are TRBV29-1 and TRBJ2-7; TRBD2 aligns across 9 bases. The J segment lost 2 bases and the V segment lost 6 bases, leaving 5 bases of the junction unmatched. CDR1 SQVTM and CDR2 ANQGSEA come from the germline V gene. This CDR3 contains 13 residues. The DNA of the CDR3 is TGCAGCGTCTTAGCGGGGGAGGCCTACGAGCAGTACTTC. Translated, it gives CSVLAGEAYEQYF.

This clone has more than one count but fewer than ten. The chain joins TRBV27 to TRBJ2-7; D gene ambiguous. V was trimmed by 4 bases and J by 2 bases, leaving 3 bases between them. This CDR3 spans 11 amino acids. CDR1 MNHEY and CDR2 SMNVEV come from the germline V gene (reference sequence). CDR3 DNA: TGTGCCAGCAGTTCAACCTACGAGCAGTACTTC. This encodes CASSSTYEQYF.

V is TRBV5-6 and J is TRBJ1-2, with TRBD1 matching over 7 bases. The CDR3 contains 13 residues. Germline V gene data show CDR1 as SGHDT and CDR2 as YYEEEE. V gave up 3 bases and J gave up 7 bases; unmatched junction bases: 6. The DNA for the CDR3 is TGTGCCAGCAGCTCCGACAGGGAGAGTGGCTACACCTTC. Its translation is CASSSDRESGYTF.

The chain joins TRBV4-3 to TRBJ1-1; tentative D call: TRBD1 (5 bases). The length of the CDR3 is 15 residues. Trimming took off 1 base at V and 3 bases at J, with 12 bases between the two ends. The germline V gene has CDR1 LGHNA and CDR2 YSLEER. CDR3 protein: CASSQARQMDTEAFF. The CDR3 DNA is TGCGCCAGCAGCCAAGCACGACAGATGGACACTGAAGCTTTCTTT.

This chain uses TRBV28 with TRBJ2-7; 7 nucleotides align to TRBD1. Germline loops: CDR1 MDHEN, CDR2 SYDVKM. The CDR3 extends over 16 amino acids. V was pared by 3 bases and J by 0 bases, with 8 bases of the junction left unmatched. The CDR3 spells CASSFILGDSSYEQYF. The CDR3 DNA follows: TGTGCCAGCAGTTTTATCCTAGGGGACAGCTCCTACGAGCAGTACTTC.

This clone was detected once. The V and J genes are TRBV6-5 and TRBJ1-1, with 7 bases aligning to TRBD1. The CDR3 is 15 amino acids. Germline CDR1 reads MNHEY; CDR2 reads SVGAGI. V dropped 0 bases and J dropped 1; count of bases not matched to a gene: 2. Here the CDR3 DNA reads TGTGCCAGCAGTTACTCCGGGACAGAGAACACTGAAGCTTTCTTT. This codes for CASSYSGTENTEAFF.

The chain recombines TRBV6-5 with TRBJ1-2; 7 positions agree with TRBD1. Trimming cost V 0 bases and J 5 bases; bases outside gene matches: 6. The length of the CDR3 is 15 residues. In germline, CDR1 is MNHEY, CDR2 SVGAGI. The CDR3 coding sequence is TGTGCCAGCAGTTACTCGAAGGGGGCTGGGTATGGCTACACCTTC. Translated: CASSYSKGAGYGYTF.

This clone was counted only a few times. This sequence joins TRBV11-2 and TRBJ2-7; D is uncertain. The CDR3 totals 11 residues. The V gene's germline CDR1 is SGHAT and CDR2 FQNNGV. Trimming took off 4 bases at V and 2 bases at J, with 3 bases between the two ends. Written as DNA, the CDR3 is TGTGCCAGCAGCTCGGCCTACGAGCAGTACTTC. Its protein is CASSSAYEQYF. Using reference TRBV11-2 and TRBJ2-7 for the parts outside the CDR3, the full variable domain is EAGVAQSPRYKIIEKRQSVAFWCNPISGHATLYWYQQILGQGPKLLIQFQNNGVVDDSQLPKDRFSAERLKGVDSTLKIQPAKLEDSAVYLCASSSAYEQYFGPGTRLTVT.

The rearrangement uses TRBV5-5 and TRBJ2-7; possible D gene TRBD1, 6 bases. Germline CDR1 reads SGHKS; CDR2 reads YYEKEE (reference sequence). The germline V and J ends were trimmed by 4 bases and 9 bases, with 20 bases remaining between them. The CDR3 spans 14 residues. For the CDR3, the DNA is TGTGCCAGCAGCCCGAGAGAGACCGCAGGGGTGCAGTACGTC. As protein: CASSPRETAGVQYV.

The chain couples TRBV29-1 to TRBJ2-3; 8 nucleotides line up with TRBD2. CDR1 and CDR2 (germline): SQVTM, ANQGSEA. CDR3 length: 15 amino acids. The J segment lost 6 bases and the V segment lost 3 bases, leaving 11 bases of the junction unmatched. CDR3 nucleotide sequence: TGCAGCGTTGAGGCGGGGGGCCGTAGTGTTGATACGCAGTATTTT. Encoded protein: CSVEAGGRSVDTQYF.

The chain joins TRBV7-3 to TRBJ2-3; 10 bases fit TRBD2. This CDR3 has 17 residues. CDR1 is SGHTA, CDR2 FQGTGA, per germline. J gave up 1 base and V 5 bases, and 9 bases lay outside the gene matches. The CDR3 DNA sequence: TGTGCCAGCAGCGGAAGCCTAGCGGGGGCCCGCACAGATACGCAGTATTTT. Its translation: CASSGSLAGARTDTQYF.

This chain uses TRBV5-1 with TRBJ2-2, with D possibly matching TRBD1 (6 bases). V dropped 3 bases and J dropped 0 bases, with 9 bases sitting between them. This CDR3 is built from 15 residues. CDR1 is SGHRS, CDR2 YFSETQ, per germline. The CDR3 is CASSYREPNTGELFF. The DNA for the CDR3 is TGCGCCAGCAGCTACAGGGAGCCGAACACCGGGGAGCTGTTTTTT.

The chain uses TRBV27 and TRBJ1-6, with D unclear. CDR1 is MNHEY and CDR2 is SMNVEV in the germline V gene (reference sequence). The V end lost 0 bases, the J end lost 1 base, and 4 bases lay between the germline ends. This CDR3 region has 15 residues. The CDR3: CASSLSRSYNSPLHF. The CDR3 DNA is TGTGCCAGCAGTTTATCCCGGTCCTATAATTCACCCCTCCACTTT.